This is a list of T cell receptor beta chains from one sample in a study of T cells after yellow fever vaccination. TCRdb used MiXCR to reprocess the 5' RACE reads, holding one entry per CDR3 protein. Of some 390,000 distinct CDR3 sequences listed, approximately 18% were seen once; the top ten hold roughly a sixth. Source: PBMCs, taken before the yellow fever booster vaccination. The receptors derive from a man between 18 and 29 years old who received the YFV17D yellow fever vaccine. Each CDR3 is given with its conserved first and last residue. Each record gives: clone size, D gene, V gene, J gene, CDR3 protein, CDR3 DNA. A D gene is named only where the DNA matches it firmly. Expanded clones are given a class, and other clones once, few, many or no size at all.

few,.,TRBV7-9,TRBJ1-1,CASSSLNKGWDTEAFF,TGTGCCAGCAGCTCCCTTAATAAGGGGTGGGACACTGAAGCTTTCTTT
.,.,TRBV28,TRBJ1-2,CASSLRHVGFYGYTF,TGTGCCAGCAGTTTAAGACATGTTGGGTTCTATGGCTACACCTTC
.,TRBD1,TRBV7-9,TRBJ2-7,CASSSLGQGVSEQYF,TGTGCCAGCAGCTCCCTCGGACAGGGGGTGAGCGAGCAGTACTTC
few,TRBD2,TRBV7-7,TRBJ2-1,CASSHGTSGNEQFF,TGTGCCAGCAGCCACGGGACTAGCGGTAATGAGCAGTTCTTC
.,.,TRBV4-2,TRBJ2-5,CASSQGSTGMRETQYF,TGTGCCAGCAGCCAAGGTTCGACTGGGATGCGAGAGACCCAGTACTTC
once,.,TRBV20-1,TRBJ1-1,CSARKGSVTTEAFF,TGCAGTGCTAGAAAAGGCAGCGTAACCACTGAAGCTTTCTTT
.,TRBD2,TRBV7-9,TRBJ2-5,CASSFGTSLRETQYF,TGTGCCAGCAGCTTCGGGACTAGCTTGAGAGAGACCCAGTACTTC
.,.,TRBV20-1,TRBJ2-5,CSARSLVQETQYF,TGCAGTGCTAGAAGCCTAGTTCAAGAGACCCAGTACTTC
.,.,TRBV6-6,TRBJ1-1,CASSYSTAMNTEAFF,TGTGCCAGCAGTTACTCGACAGCGATGAACACTGAAGCTTTCTTT
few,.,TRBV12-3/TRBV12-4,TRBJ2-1,CASSRDNNEQFF,TGTGCCAGCAGTCGGGACAACAATGAGCAGTTCTTC
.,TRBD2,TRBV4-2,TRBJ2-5,CASSQEGGGGQETQYF,TGTGCCAGCAGCCAAGAAGGCGGGGGAGGTCAAGAGACCCAGTACTTC
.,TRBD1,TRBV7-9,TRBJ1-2,CASSLYAGTGFNGYTF,TGTGCCAGCAGCTTATATGCCGGGACAGGGTTCAATGGCTACACCTTC
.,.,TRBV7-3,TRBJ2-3,CASSLTQGTQYF,TGTGCCAGCAGCTTAACGCAGGGTACGCAGTATTTT
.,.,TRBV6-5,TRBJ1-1,CASSYSRVNTEAFF,TGTGCCAGCAGTTACTCTAGGGTAAACACTGAAGCTTTCTTT
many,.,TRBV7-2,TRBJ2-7,CASSHDQGWAGEQYF,TGTGCCAGCAGCCATGACCAGGGATGGGCGGGCGAGCAGTACTTC
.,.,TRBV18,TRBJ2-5,CASSPANGGETQYF,TGTGCCAGCTCACCCGCGAACGGCGGAGAGACCCAGTACTTC
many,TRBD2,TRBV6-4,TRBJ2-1,CASSDSSGRGDYNEQFF,TGTGCCAGCAGTGACTCAAGCGGGCGGGGGGACTACAATGAGCAGTTCTTC
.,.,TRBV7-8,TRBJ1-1,CASSLIDMNTEAFF,TGTGCCAGCAGCTTGATAGACATGAACACTGAAGCTTTCTTT
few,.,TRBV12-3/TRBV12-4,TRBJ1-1,CASSGGRTAFF,TGTGCCAGCAGCGGGGGGAGGACGGCTTTCTTT
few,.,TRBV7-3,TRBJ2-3,CASSSQGGTDTQYF,TGTGCCAGCAGCTCCCAAGGGGGCACAGATACGCAGTATTTT
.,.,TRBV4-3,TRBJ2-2,CASSQAPEGASSGVLFF,TGCGCCAGCAGCCAAGCCCCGGAGGGGGCGAGTTCAGGGGTGCTGTTTTTT
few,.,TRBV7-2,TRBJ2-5,CASSPAASVRTQYF,TGTGCCAGCAGCCCCGCCGCTAGTGTTCGGACCCAGTACTTC
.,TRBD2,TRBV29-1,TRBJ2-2,CSGRGVTGELFF,TGCAGCGGGCGGGGGGTCACCGGGGAGCTGTTTTTT
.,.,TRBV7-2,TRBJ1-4,CASSLVFNEKLFF,TGTGCCAGCAGCTTAGTCTTTAATGAAAAACTGTTTTTT
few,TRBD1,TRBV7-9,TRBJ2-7,CASSLRGTGPYEQYF,TGTGCCAGCAGCTTACGCGGGACAGGTCCCTACGAGCAGTACTTC
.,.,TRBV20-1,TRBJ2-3,CSARRLFQATQYF,TGCAGTGCTAGGCGGCTATTCCAAGCTACGCAGTATTTT
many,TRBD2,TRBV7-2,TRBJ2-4,CASSLDGGARSNIQYF,TGTGCCAGCAGCTTAGACGGGGGGGCACGGAGTAACATTCAGTACTTC
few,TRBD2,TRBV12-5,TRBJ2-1,CASGPGTSVQFF,TGTGCTAGTGGCCCTGGGACTAGCGTTCAGTTCTTC
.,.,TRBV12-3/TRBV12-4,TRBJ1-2,CASSLSADSNGYTF,TGTGCCAGCAGTTTATCTGCGGACAGCAATGGCTACACCTTC
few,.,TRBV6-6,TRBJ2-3,CASSYQGSTDTQYF,TGTGCCAGCAGTTACCAGGGTAGCACAGATACGCAGTATTTT
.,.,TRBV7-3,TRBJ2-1,CASSIDSSYNEQFF,TGTGCCAGCAGCATCGACAGTTCCTACAATGAGCAGTTCTTC
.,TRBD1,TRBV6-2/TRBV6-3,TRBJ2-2,CASSSSDRGVTGELFF,TGTGCCAGCAGTTCCTCGGACAGGGGGGTGACCGGGGAGCTGTTTTTT
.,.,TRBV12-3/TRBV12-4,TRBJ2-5,CASSSHAVQETQYF,TGTGCCAGCAGCTCACATGCAGTCCAAGAGACCCAGTACTTC
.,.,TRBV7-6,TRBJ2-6,CASSLRNGAGANVLTF,TGTGCCAGCAGCTTAAGGAACGGGGCTGGGGCCAACGTCCTGACTTTC
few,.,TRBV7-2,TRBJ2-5,CASSTIETQYF,TGTGCCAGCAGCACAATCGAGACCCAGTACTTC
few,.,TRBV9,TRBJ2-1,CASASVGDNEQFF,TGTGCCAGCGCCTCGGTGGGCGACAATGAGCAGTTCTTC
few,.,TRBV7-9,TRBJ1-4,CASSLVSDGGEKLFF,TGTGCCAGCAGCTTAGTTTCGGATGGGGGTGAAAAACTGTTTTTT
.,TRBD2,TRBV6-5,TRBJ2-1,CASSPPGRADEQFF,TGTGCCAGCAGCCCTCCGGGGAGGGCCGATGAGCAGTTCTTC
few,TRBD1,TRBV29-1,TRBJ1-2,CSVTRTGPWGYTF,TGCAGCGTGACCCGGACAGGGCCCTGGGGCTACACCTTC
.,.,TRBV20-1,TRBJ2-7,CSARDKGEQYF,TGCAGTGCTAGAGATAAAGGCGAGCAGTACTTC
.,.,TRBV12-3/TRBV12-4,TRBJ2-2,CASSPYGSANTGELFF,TGTGCCAGCAGCCCTTATGGGTCAGCGAACACCGGGGAGCTGTTTTTT
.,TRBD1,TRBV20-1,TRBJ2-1,CSARVIGGQGSYNEQFF,TGCAGTGCTAGAGTGATAGGGGGACAGGGAAGCTACAATGAGCAGTTCTTC
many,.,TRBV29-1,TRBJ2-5,CSVGAKETQYF,TGCAGCGTTGGAGCCAAAGAGACCCAGTACTTC
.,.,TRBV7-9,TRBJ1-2,CASSSAGQLIGAYGYTF,TGTGCCAGCAGCTCCGCCGGACAGTTGATAGGGGCCTATGGCTACACCTTC
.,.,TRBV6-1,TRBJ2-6,CASRGLGTADSGANVLTF,TGTGCCAGCAGGGGTCTTGGGACGGCCGACTCTGGGGCCAACGTCCTGACTTTC
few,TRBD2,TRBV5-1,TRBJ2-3,CASSPGLAGGRARTDTQYF,TGCGCCAGCAGCCCGGGACTAGCGGGGGGACGTGCCCGCACAGATACGCAGTATTTT
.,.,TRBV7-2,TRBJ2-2,CASSWGGSMYTGELFF,TGTGCCAGCAGCTGGGGTGGGTCAATGTACACCGGGGAGCTGTTTTTT
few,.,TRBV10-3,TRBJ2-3,CAISEATLESDTQYF,TGTGCCATCAGTGAGGCCACACTAGAATCGGATACGCAGTATTTT
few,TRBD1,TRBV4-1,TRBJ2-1,CASSQEDRGDEQFF,TGCGCCAGCAGCCAAGAGGACAGGGGCGATGAGCAGTTCTTC
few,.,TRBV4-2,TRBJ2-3,CASSVYKGDTQYF,TGTGCCAGCAGCGTATACAAAGGGGATACGCAGTATTTT
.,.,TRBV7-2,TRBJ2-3,CASTRGRTDTQYF,TGTGCCAGCACCCGGGGACGCACAGATACGCAGTATTTT
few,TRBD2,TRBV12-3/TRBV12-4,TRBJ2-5,CASRVRGGQETQYF,TGTGCCAGCAGGGTACGGGGAGGGCAAGAGACCCAGTACTTC